This record looks at one T cell receptor (beta chain) sequence and its context. This clone has just one count. Its target antigen remains unknown. Per-base qualities were not stored, and no clone one base away is much larger. The germline ends are 6 bases apart after V is trimmed by 2 bases and J by 4 bases. The CDR3 starts with the cysteine, ends with the phenylalanine, and has 12 residues. The CDR3 DNA has 36 bases and is translated from base 1. The germline V gene (reference sequence) gives CDR1 as GTSNPN and CDR2 as SVGIG. This sample is drawn from a study of OX40 agonist ivuxolimab in advanced cancers. Turning to the overall study: The costimulatory receptor OX40 (CD134) was targeted by ivuxolimab, a fully human IgG2 agonistic monoclonal antibody. The paper covers the monotherapy dose-escalation part of the phase I ivuxolimab trial, which included N of about 51 patients. Intravenous ivuxolimab was administered to patients every 2 weeks at six dose levels: 0.01, 0.1, 0.3, 1.5, 3 and 10 mg/kg. Of the approximately 54 dose-escalation patients, hepatocellular carcinoma was present in approximately 20, melanoma in roughly 15, renal cell carcinoma in 9 and head and neck cancer in 9. The point of sequencing TCRbeta in the periphery was to test whether ivuxolimab changed TCR sequence diversity and drove clonal T-cell expansion. In the dose-escalation cohort, around four fifths of patients were male, and the mean age was approximately 64 years, with a range of roughly 20 to 79. Prior anti-PD-1, anti-PD-L1 or anti-CTLA-4 therapy was permitted, and 40% to 50% of dose-escalation patients had received checkpoint inhibitors. Partial responses occurred in three dose-escalation patients: two with cutaneous melanoma and one with hepatocellular carcinoma.

Genomic DNA was extracted from sorted cells for sequencing of the TCRbeta CDR3 region. The immunoSEQ Assay was used for sequencing of TCRbeta CDR3 regions. Here the immuneACCESS table is served through TCRdb, limited to in-frame sequences with V and J called. Missing clones are a known gap in these copies; in checked studies unresolved V genes cover under half, and the rest lacks a known reason. This sample has 75,000 to 95,000 clones in its table, and approximately 89% of those were observed once. The ten largest clonotypes hold around 4% of the sample. The trial excluded patients who had a history of autoimmune disease or were on systemic immunosuppression. Peripheral blood for TCR sequencing was drawn from every dose cohort at baseline, at cycle 4 day 1 and at cycle 7 day 1. The samples were taken from a phase I, first-in-human, multicenter, open-label dose-escalation trial of ivuxolimab. The trial enrolled adults with locally advanced or metastatic head and neck squamous cell, hepatocellular, melanoma or renal cell carcinoma. CD4+ and CD8+ T cells were sorted separately from peripheral blood before TCR sequencing.

Broader findings and caveats from the paper: On average, CD8+ T cells showed more expanded clones than CD4+ T cells after ivuxolimab. At doses from 0.1 to 3.0 mg/kg, clonal expansion was seen in both CD4+ and CD8+ blood T cells between baseline and week 6. Which antigens the clonally expanded peripheral T cells were specific for was not determined. Low levels of normalized T-cell clonal expansion were also seen in some nonresponding patients. Partial responders in the 0.1-3.0 mg/kg groups had among the lowest normalized peripheral clonal expansion, especially among CD8+ T cells.

The V gene is TRBV30 and the J gene is TRBJ2-1; the D gene identity is not certain. The clonotype originates from an adult with an advanced solid tumor such as melanoma, head and neck, liver or kidney cancer. The starting material was CD4+ or CD8+ T cells sorted from blood, obtained in a trial of the OX40 agonist ivuxolimab. The bases are TGTGCCTGGAGTCAGTTGTACAATGAGCAGTTCTTC. Translated, this gives CAWSQLYNEQFF.